This T cell receptor (beta chain) was sequenced for a study of CD8 T cells in Susac syndrome. In contrast to the negatively isolated CD8+ and CD4+ T cells, TEMRA cells were FACS-enriched. This CDR3 has 12 residues. Germline CDR1 is DFQATT and CDR2 is SNEGSKA (reference sequence). V lost 2 bases and J 3 bases, leaving 5 bases between the germline ends. An amount of RNA that ranged from roughly 0.5 to 1 ug was reverse transcribed with random hexamers. MiXCR was run by TCRdb on the immunoSEQ multiplex PCR reads, yielding one entry per CDR3 protein. The table shows some 200,000 distinct CDR3 sequences, with nearly 95% occurring only once. The sample holds a few counts of this clonotype.

Source material: CD4+ T cells from PBMCs. The chain joins TRBV20-1 to TRBJ2-1; TRBD2 might be the D (5 bases). This sequence originates from a human donor with multiple sclerosis. In DNA, the CDR3 is TGCAGTGCTAGACGGGACTACAATGAGCAGTTCTTC. Translating it yields CSARRDYNEQFF.